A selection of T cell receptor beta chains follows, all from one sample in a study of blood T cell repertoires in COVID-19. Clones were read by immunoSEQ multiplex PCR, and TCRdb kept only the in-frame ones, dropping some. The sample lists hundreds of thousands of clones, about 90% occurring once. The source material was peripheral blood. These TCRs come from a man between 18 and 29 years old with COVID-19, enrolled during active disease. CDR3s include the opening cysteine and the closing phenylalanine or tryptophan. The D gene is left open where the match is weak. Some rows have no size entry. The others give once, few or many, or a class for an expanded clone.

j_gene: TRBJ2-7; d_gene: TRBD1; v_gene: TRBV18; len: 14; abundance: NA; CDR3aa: CASSTDRGRSEQYF; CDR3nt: TGTGCCAGCTCAACGGACAGGGGGCGTAGCGAGCAGTACTTC
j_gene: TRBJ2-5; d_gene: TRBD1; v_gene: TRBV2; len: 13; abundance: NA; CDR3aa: CATSGTGQETQYF; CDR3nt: TGTGCCACCTCCGGGACAGGGCAAGAGACCCAGTACTTC
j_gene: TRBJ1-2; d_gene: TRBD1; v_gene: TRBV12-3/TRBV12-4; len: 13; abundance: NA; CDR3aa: CASSSRTGMSYTF; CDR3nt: TGTGCCAGCAGTTCCAGGACAGGGATGAGCTACACCTTC
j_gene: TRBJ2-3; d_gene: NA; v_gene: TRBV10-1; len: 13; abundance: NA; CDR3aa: CASSPIYTDTQYF; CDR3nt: TGCGCCAGCAGCCCTATCTACACAGATACGCAGTATTTT
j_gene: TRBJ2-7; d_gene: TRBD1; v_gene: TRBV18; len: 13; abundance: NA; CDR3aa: CASSLHQGDEQYF; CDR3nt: TGTGCCAGCTCGCTACACCAGGGGGACGAGCAGTACTTC
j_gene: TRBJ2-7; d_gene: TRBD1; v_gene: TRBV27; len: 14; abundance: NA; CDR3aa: CASSTFLTGVEQYF; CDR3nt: TGTGCCAGCAGTACATTTTTGACAGGGGTCGAGCAGTACTTC
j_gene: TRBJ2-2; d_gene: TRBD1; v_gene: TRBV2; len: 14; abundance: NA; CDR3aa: CASNPGQGAGELFF; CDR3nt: TGTGCCAGCAATCCGGGACAGGGGGCCGGGGAGCTGTTTTTT
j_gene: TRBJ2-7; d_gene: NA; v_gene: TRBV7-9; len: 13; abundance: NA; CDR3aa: CASSFRGTYEQYF; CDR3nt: TGTGCCAGCAGCTTTAGAGGGACCTACGAGCAGTACTTC
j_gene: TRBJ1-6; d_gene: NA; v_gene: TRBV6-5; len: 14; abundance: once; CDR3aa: CASSYFGGNSPLHF; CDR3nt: TGTGCCAGCAGTTACTTCGGGGGGAATTCACCCCTCCACTTT
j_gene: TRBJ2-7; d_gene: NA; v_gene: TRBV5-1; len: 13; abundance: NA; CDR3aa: CASSFSDSYEQYF; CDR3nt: TGCGCCAGCAGCTTTAGTGATTCCTACGAGCAGTACTTC
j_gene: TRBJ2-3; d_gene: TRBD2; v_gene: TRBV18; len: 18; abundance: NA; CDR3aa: CASSPLRASGGTTDTQYF; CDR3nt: TGTGCCAGCTCACCACTCAGAGCTAGCGGGGGTACCACAGATACGCAGTATTTT
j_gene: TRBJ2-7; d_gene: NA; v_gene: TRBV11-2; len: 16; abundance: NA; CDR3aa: CASSLYALREGYEQYF; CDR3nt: TGTGCCAGCAGCTTATATGCCCTTAGAGAGGGCTACGAGCAGTACTTC
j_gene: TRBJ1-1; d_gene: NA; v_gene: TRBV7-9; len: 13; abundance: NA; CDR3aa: CASSPRSGRQAFF; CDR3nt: TGTGCCAGCAGCCCGAGAAGCGGGAGGCAAGCTTTCTTT
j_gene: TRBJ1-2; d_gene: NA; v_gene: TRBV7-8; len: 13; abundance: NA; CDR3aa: CASSHLGGAGYTF; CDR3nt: TGTGCCAGCAGCCACCTCGGGGGTGCTGGCTACACCTTC
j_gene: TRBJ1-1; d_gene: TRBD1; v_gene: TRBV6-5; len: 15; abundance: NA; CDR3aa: CASSINRDSRAEAFF; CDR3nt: TGTGCCAGCAGTATCAACCGGGACAGCCGGGCTGAAGCTTTCTTT